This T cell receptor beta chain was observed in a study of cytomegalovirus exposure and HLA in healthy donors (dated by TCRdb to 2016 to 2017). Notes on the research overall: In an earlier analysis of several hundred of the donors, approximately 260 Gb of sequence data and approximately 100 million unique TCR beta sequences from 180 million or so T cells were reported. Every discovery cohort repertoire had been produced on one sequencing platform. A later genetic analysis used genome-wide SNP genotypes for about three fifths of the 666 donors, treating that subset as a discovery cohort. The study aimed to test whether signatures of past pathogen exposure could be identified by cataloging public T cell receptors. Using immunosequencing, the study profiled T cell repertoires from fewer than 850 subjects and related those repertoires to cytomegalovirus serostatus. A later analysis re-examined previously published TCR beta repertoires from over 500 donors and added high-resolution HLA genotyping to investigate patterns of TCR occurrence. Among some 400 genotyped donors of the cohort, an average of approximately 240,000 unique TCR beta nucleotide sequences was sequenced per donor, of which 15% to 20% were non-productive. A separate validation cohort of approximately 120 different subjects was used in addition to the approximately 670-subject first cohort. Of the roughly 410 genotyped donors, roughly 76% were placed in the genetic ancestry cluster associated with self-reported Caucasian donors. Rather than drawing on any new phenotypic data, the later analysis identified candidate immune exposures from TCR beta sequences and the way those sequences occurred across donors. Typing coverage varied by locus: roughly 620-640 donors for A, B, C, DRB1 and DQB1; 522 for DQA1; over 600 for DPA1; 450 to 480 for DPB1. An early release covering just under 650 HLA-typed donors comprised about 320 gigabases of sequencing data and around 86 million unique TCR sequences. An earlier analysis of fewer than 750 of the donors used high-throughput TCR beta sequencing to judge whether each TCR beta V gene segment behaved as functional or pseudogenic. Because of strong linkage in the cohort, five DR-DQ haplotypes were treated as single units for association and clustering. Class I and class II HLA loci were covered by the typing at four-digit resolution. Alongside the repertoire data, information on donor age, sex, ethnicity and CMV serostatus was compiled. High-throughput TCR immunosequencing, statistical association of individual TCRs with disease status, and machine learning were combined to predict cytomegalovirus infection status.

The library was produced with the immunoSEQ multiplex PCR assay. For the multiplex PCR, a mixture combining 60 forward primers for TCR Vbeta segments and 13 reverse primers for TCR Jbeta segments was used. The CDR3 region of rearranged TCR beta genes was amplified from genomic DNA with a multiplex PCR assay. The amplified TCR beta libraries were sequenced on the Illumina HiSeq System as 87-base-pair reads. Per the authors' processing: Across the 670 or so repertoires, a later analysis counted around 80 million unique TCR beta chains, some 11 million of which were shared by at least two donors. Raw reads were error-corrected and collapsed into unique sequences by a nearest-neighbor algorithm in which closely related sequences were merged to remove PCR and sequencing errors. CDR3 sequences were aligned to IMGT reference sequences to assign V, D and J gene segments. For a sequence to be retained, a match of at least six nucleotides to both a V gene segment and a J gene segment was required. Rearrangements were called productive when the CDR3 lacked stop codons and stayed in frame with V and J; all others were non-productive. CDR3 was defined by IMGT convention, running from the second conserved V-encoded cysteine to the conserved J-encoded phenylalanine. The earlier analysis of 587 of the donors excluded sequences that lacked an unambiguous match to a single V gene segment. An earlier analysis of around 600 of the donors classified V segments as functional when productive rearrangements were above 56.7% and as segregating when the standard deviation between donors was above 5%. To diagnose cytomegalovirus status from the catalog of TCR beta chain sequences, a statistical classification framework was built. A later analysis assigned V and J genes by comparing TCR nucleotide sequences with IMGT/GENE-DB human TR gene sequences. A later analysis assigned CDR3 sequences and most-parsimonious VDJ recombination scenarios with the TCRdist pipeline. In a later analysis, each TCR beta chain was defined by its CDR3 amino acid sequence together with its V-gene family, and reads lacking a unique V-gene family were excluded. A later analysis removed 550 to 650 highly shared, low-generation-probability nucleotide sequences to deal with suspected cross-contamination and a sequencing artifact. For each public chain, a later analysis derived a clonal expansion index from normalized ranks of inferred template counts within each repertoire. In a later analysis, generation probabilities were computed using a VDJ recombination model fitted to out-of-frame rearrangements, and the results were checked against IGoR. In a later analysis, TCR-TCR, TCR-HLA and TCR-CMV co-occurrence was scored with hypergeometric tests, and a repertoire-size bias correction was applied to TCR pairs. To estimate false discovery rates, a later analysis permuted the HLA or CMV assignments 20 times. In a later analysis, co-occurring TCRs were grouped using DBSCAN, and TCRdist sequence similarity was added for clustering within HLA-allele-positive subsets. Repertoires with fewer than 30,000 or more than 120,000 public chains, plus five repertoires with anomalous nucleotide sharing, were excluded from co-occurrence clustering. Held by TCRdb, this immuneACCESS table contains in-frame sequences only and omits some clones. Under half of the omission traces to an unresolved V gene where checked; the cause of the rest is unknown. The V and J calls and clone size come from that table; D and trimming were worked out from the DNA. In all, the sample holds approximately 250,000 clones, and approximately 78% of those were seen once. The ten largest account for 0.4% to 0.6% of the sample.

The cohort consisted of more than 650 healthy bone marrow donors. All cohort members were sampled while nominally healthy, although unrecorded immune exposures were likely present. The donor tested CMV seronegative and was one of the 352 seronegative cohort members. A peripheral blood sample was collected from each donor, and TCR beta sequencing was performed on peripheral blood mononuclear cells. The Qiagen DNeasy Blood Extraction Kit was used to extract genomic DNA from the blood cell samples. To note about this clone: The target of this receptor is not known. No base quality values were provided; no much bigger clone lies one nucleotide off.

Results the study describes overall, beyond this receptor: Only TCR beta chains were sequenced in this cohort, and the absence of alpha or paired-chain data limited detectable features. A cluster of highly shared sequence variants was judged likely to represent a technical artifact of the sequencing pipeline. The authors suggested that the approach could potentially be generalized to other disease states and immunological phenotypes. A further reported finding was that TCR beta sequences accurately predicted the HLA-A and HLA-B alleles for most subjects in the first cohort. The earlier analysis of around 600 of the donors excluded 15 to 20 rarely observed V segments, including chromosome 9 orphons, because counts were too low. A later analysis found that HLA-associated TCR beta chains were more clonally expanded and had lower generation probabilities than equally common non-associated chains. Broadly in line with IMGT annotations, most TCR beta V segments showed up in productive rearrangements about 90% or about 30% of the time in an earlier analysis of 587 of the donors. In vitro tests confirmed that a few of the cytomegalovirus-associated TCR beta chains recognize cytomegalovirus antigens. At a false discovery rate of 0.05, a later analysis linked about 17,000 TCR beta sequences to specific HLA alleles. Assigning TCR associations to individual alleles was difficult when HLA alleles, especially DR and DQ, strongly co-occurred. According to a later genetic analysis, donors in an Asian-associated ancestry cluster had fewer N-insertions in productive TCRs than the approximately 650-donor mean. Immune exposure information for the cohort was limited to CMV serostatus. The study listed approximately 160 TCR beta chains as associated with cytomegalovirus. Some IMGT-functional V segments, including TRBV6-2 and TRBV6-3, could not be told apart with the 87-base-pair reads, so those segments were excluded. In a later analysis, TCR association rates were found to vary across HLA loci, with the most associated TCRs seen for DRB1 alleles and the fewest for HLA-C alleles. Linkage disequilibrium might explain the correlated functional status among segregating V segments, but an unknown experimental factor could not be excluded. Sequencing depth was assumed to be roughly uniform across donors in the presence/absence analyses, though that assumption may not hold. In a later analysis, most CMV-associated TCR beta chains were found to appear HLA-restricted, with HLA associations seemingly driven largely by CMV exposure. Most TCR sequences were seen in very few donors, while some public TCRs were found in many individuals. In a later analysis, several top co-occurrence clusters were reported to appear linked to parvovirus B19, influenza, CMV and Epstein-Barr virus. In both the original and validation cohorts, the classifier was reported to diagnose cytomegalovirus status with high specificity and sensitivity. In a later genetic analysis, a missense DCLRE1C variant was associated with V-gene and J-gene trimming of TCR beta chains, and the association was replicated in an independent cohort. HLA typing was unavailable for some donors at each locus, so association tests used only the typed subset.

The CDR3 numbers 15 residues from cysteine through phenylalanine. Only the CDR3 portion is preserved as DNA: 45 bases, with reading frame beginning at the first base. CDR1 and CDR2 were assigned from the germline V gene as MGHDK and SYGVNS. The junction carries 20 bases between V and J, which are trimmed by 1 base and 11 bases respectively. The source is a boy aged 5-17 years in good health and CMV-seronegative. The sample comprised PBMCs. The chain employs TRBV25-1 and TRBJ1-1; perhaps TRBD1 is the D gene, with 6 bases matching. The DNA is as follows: TGTGCCAGCAGTGAATCACCGACGACAGGCGGGCGGGCTTTCTTT. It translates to CASSESPTTGGRAFF.